The clone carrying this T cell receptor (beta chain) appeared a few times. Its antigen remains unidentified. Trimming took off 2 bases at V and 7 bases at J, with 21 bases between the two ends. This CDR3 is 16 amino acids long. The V gene's germline CDR1 is SEHNR and CDR2 FQNEAQ (reference sequence). The sample belongs to a study of identical twins. Through template switching, a universal primer site was introduced, and the cDNA contained unique molecular identifiers. TCRdb called the 5' RACE reads again in MiXCR, with one record for every CDR3 protein. Of approximately 550,000 distinct CDR3 sequences in the sample, 20% to 25% are singletons; the top ten hold approximately 0.52%. Study observations and caveats: Within cord blood, abundant beta clonotypes carried fewer insertions, but memory repertoires showed no such trend.

The same data also contributed to another study, on yellow fever vaccine responses in identical twins.

The TCR comes from a woman between 18 and 29 years old in good health. V and J are TRBV7-9 and TRBJ2-7, with D possibly matching TRBD1 (6 bases). The sequencing sample was made of CD4+ T cells sorted from blood. CDR3 residues: CASSLLGDRLIGEQYF. CDR3 DNA: TGTGCCAGCAGCTTACTGGGAGACAGGTTAATCGGGGAGCAGTACTTC.